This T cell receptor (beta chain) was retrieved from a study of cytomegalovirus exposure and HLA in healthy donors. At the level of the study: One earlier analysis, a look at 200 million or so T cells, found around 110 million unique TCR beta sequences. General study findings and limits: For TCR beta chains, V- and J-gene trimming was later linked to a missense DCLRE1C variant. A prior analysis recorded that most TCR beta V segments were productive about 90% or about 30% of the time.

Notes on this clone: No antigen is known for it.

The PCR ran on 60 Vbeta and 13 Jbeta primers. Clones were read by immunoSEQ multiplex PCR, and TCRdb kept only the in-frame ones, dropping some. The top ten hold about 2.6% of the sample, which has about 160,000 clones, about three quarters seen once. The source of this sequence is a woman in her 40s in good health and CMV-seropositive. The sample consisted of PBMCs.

CDR3 amino acids: CASSARTGRNSPLHF. The CDR3 bases are TGTGCCAGCAGCGCCCGGACAGGGAGGAATTCACCCCTCCACTTT. This chain uses TRBV5-6 with TRBJ1-6; TRBD1 matches at 8 bases. The CDR3 spans 15 residues. V lost 4 bases, J lost 7 bases, and 7 bases stayed unmatched. Germline V gene sequence: CDR1 SGHDT, CDR2 YYEEEE.